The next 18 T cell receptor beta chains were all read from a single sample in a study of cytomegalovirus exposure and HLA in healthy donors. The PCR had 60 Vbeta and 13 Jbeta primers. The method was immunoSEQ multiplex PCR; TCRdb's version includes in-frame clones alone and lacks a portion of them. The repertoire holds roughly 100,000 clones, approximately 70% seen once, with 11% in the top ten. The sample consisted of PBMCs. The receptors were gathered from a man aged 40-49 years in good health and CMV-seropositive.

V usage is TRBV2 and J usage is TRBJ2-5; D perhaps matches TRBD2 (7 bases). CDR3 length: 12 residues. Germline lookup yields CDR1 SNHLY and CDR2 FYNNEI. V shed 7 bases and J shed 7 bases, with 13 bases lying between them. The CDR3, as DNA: TGTGCCAGCACAAAAGGGGGGGGGACCCAGTACTTC. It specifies CASTKGGGTQYF.

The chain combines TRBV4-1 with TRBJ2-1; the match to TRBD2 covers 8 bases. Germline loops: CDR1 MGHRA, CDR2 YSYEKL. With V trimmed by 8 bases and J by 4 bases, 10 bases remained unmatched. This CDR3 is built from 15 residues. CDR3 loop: CASGLLAGGYNEQFF. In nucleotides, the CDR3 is TGCGCCAGCGGGCTTCTGGCGGGAGGATACAATGAGCAGTTCTTC.

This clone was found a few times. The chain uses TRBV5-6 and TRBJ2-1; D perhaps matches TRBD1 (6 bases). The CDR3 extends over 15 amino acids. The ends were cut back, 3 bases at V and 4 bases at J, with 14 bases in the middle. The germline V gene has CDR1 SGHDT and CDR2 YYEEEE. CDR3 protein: CASSWVRGGYNEQFF. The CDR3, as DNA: TGTGCCAGCAGCTGGGTACGAGGGGGTTACAATGAGCAGTTCTTC.

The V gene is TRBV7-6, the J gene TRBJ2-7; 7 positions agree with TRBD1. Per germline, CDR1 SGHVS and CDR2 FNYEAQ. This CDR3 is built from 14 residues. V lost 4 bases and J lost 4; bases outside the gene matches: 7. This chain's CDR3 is CASSSRDSPYEQYV. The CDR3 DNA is TGTGCCAGCAGCTCCCGGGACAGCCCTTACGAGCAGTACGTC.

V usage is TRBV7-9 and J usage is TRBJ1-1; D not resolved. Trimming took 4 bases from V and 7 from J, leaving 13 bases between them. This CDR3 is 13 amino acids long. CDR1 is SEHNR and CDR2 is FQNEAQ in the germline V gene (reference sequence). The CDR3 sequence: CASSWSSGSEAFF. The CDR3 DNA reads TGTGCCAGCAGCTGGTCTTCTGGCAGTGAAGCTTTCTTT.

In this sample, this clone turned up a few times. The chain's CDR3 is CASSLGQGNQPQHF. In DNA, the CDR3 is TGTGCCAGCAGTTTAGGACAGGGAAATCAGCCCCAGCATTTT. The rearrangement uses TRBV27 and TRBJ1-5; TRBD1 agrees at 8 bases. The CDR3 is made up of 14 amino acids. The trim removed 2 bases at V and 4 bases at J, leaving 1 base unmatched. Germline CDR1 MNHEY, CDR2 SMNVEV (reference sequence).

CDR3 sequence reads: CASSSSGTYEQYF. The CDR3 DNA sequence: TGTGCCAGCAGTTCCTCCGGGACCTACGAGCAGTACTTC. The chain joins TRBV6-6 to TRBJ2-7, with D possibly TRBD2 on 5 matching bases. CDR3 length: 13 amino acids. CDR1 is MNHNY and CDR2 is SVGAGI in the germline V gene (reference sequence). V lost 4 bases to trimming and J lost 2 bases, with 9 bases between them.

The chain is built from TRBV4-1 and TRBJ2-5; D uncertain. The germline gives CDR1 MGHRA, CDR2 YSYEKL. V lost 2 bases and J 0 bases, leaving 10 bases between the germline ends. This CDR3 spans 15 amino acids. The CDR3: CASSQRYTDQETQYF. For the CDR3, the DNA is TGCGCCAGCAGCCAACGTTATACGGACCAAGAGACCCAGTACTTC.

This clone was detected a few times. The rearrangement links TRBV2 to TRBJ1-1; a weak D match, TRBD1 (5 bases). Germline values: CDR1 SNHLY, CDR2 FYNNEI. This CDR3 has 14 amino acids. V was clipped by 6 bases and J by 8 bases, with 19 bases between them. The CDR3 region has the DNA TGTGCCAGCAGAACGGGACTCGGGTCACGGGAAGCTTTCTTT. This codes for CASRTGLGSREAFF.

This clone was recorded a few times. In nucleotides, the CDR3 is TGCGCCAGCAGCGCCGCTCCTAGGACATCGATAAGGGGAGAAAAACTGTTTTTT. This gives the protein CASSAAPRTSIRGEKLFF. This chain links TRBV5-1 with TRBJ1-4; TRBD1 might be the D (5 bases). V shed 4 bases and J shed 8 bases, with 27 bases lying between them. Germline V gives CDR1 SGHRS, CDR2 YFSETQ. This CDR3 contains 18 residues.

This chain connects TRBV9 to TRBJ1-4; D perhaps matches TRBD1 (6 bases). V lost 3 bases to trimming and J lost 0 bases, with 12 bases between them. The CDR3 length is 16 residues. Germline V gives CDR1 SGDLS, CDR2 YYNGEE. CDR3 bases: TGTGCCAGCAGCGCTCAGGGGTTTGCAACTAATGAAAAACTGTTTTTT. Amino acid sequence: CASSAQGFATNEKLFF.

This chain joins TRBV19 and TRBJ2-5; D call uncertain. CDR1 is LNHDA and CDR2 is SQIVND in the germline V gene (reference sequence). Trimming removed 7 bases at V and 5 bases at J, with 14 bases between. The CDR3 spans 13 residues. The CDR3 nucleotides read TGTGCCAGTACCGGGTCTGGGTTCGAGACCCAGTACTTC. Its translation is CASTGSGFETQYF.

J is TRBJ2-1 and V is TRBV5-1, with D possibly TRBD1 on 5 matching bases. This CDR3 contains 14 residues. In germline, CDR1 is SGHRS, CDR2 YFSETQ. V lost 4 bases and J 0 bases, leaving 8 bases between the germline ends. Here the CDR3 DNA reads TGCGCCAGCAGCAAACAGGTCTCCTACAATGAGCAGTTCTTC. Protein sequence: CASSKQVSYNEQFF. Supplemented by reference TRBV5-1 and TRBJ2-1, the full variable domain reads KAGVTQTPRYLIKTRGQQVTLSCSPISGHRSVSWYQQTPGQGLQFLFEYFSETQRNKGNFPGRFSGRQFSNSRSEMNVSTLELGDSALYLCASSKQVSYNEQFFGPGTRLTVL.

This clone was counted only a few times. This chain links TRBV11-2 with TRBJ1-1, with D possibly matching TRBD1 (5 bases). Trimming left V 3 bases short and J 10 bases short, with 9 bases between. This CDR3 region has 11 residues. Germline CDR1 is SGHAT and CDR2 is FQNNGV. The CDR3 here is CASSFLGGAFF. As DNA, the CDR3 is TGTGCCAGCAGCTTCTTGGGGGGAGCTTTCTTT.

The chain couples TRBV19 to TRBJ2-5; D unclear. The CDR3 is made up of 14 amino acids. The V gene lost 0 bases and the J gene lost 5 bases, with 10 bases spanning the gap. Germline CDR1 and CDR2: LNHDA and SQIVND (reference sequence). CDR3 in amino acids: CASSIDVLGETQYF. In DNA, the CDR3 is TGTGCCAGTAGTATAGATGTCCTCGGGGAGACCCAGTACTTC.

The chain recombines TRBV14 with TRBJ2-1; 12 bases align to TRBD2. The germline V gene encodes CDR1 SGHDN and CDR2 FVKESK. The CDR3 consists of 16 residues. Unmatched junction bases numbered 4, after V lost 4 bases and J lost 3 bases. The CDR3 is CASSPRLAGDYNEQFF. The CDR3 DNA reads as TGTGCCAGCAGCCCACGACTAGCGGGAGACTACAATGAGCAGTTCTTC.

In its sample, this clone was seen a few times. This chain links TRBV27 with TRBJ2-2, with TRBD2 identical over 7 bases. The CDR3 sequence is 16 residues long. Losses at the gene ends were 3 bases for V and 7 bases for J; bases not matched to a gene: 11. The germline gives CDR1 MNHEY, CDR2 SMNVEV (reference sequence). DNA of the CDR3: TGTGCCAGCAGTTTCTTGCCAGCGGGAAGGGGCGGGGAGCTGTTTTTT. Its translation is CASSFLPAGRGGELFF.

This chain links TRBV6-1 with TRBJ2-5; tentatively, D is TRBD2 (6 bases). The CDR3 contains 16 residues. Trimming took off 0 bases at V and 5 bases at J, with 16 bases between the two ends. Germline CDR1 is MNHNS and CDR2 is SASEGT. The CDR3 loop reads CASSEAKGTGEETQYF. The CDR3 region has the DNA TGTGCCAGCAGTGAAGCGAAGGGGACGGGGGAGGAGACCCAGTACTTC.